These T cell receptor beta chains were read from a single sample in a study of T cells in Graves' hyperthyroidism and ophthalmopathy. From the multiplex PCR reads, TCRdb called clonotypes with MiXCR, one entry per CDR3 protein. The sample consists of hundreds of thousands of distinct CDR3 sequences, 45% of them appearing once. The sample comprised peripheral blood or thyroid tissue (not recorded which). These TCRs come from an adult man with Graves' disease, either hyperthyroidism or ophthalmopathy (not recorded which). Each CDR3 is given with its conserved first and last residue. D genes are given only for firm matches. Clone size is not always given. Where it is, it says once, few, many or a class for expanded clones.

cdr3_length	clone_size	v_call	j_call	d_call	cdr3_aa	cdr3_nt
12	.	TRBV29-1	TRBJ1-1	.	CSAGQQNTEAFF	TGCAGCGCCGGACAACAGAACACTGAAGCTTTCTTT
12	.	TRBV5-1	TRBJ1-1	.	CASSLWDTEAFF	TGCGCCAGCAGCTTGTGGGACACTGAAGCTTTCTTT
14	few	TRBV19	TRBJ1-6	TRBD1	CASSLGRGGSPLHF	TGTGCCAGTAGCCTCGGCAGGGGGGGATCACCCCTCCACTTT
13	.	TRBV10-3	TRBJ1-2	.	CAIRAMRDRGYTF	TGTGCCATCAGGGCGATGAGGGACCGTGGCTACACCTTC
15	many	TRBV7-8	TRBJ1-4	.	CASSLDGTTNEKLFF	TGTGCCAGCAGCTTAGATGGAACAACTAATGAAAAACTGTTTTTT
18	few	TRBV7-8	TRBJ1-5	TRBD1	CASSLAISGTGGNQPQHF	TGTGCCAGCAGCTTAGCGATATCAGGGACAGGGGGCAATCAGCCCCAGCATTTT
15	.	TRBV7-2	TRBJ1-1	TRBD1	CASSSQSGGYTEAFF	TGTGCCAGCAGCTCCCAATCAGGGGGCTACACTGAAGCTTTCTTT
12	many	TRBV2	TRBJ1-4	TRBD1	CASSRDREKLFF	TGTGCCAGCAGCCGGGACAGGGAGAAACTGTTTTTT
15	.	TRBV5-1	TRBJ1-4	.	CASSYTPGEDEKLFF	TGCGCCAGCAGCTACACCCCGGGTGAGGATGAAAAACTGTTTTTT
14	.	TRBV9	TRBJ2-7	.	CASRPGALDWEQYF	TGTGCCAGCAGACCTGGGGCCTTGGATTGGGAGCAGTACTTC
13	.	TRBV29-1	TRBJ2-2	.	CSVDRGGTGELFF	TGCAGCGTTGACCGGGGAGGCACCGGGGAGCTGTTTTTT
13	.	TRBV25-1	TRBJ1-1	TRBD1	CASRRQGRTEAFF	TGTGCCAGCAGAAGACAGGGAAGAACTGAAGCTTTCTTT
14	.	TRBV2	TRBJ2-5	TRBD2	CASSGLGGNETQYF	TGTGCCAGCAGCGGACTGGGGGGGAACGAGACCCAGTACTTC
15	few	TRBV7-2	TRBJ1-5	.	CASSMGTFSNQPQHF	TGTGCCAGCAGCATGGGGACTTTTAGCAATCAGCCCCAGCATTTT
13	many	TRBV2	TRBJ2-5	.	CAGLAVLGETQYF	TGTGCCGGTTTAGCGGTCCTGGGGGAGACCCAGTACTTC
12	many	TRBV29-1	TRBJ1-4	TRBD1	CSVAPGQGFQFF	TGCAGCGTTGCTCCGGGACAGGGGTTTCAGTTTTTT